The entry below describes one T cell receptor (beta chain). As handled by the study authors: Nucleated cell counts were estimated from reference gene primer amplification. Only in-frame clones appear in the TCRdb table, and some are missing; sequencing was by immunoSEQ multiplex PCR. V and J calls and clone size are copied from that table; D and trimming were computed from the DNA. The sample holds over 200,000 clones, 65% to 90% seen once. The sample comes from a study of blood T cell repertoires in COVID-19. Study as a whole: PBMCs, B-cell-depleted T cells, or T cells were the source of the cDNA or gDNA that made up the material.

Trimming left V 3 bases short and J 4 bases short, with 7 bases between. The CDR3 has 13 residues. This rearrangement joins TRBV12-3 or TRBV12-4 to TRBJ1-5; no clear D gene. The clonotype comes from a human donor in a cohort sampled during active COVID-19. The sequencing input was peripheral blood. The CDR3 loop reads CASSFSRNQPQHF. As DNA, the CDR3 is TGTGCCAGCAGTTTTTCCAGAAATCAGCCCCAGCATTTT.